Listed below are T cell receptor beta chains from one sample, sequenced in a study of T cell responses to AZD1222 COVID-19 vaccine. Using immunoSEQ multiplex PCR, the repertoire was profiled, and TCRdb retains in-frame clones only, with some absent. The sample has around 100,000 clones; roughly 89% are singletons. The sequencing used peripheral blood, collected on day 0 of AZD1222 vaccination. These receptors originate from an adult in good health. CDR3s leave out the opening cysteine and the closing phenylalanine or tryptophan. Fields, in order: CDR3 protein, CDR3 length, J gene, V gene.

cdr3_aa: ASSIDTEAF
cdr3_length: 9
j_call: TRBJ1-1
v_call: TRBV28

cdr3_aa: ASSQEAGGPRTRPEF
cdr3_length: 15
j_call: TRBJ2-1
v_call: TRBV4-1

cdr3_aa: ASSQGPEGAREQY
cdr3_length: 13
j_call: TRBJ2-7
v_call: TRBV3-1/TRBV3-2

cdr3_aa: ASSLGQYEQY
cdr3_length: 10
j_call: TRBJ2-7
v_call: TRBV28

cdr3_aa: ASSLDGGPSDTQY
cdr3_length: 13
j_call: TRBJ2-3
v_call: TRBV5-1

cdr3_aa: ASSRYRGEQY
cdr3_length: 10
j_call: TRBJ2-7
v_call: TRBV12-3/TRBV12-4

cdr3_aa: ASSFARQETQY
cdr3_length: 11
j_call: TRBJ2-5
v_call: TRBV12-3/TRBV12-4

cdr3_aa: ASSPTRDTYEQY
cdr3_length: 12
j_call: TRBJ2-7
v_call: TRBV6-6

cdr3_aa: SVGETEAF
cdr3_length: 8
j_call: TRBJ1-1
v_call: TRBV29-1

cdr3_aa: ASTIGTGNQPQH
cdr3_length: 12
j_call: TRBJ1-5
v_call: TRBV18

cdr3_aa: ASSLPGERTEAF
cdr3_length: 12
j_call: TRBJ1-1
v_call: TRBV5-1

cdr3_aa: ASSLVWPNTEAF
cdr3_length: 12
j_call: TRBJ1-1
v_call: TRBV5-1

cdr3_aa: ASRQITNSPLH
cdr3_length: 11
j_call: TRBJ1-6
v_call: TRBV6-5

cdr3_aa: ASRTPNSPLH
cdr3_length: 10
j_call: TRBJ1-6
v_call: TRBV18

cdr3_aa: SATGVRYGYT
cdr3_length: 10
j_call: TRBJ1-2
v_call: TRBV29-1

cdr3_aa: ASSQTPGQAQE
cdr3_length: 11
j_call: TRBJ2-7
v_call: TRBV19

cdr3_aa: ASSYGADTNTGELF
cdr3_length: 14
j_call: TRBJ2-2
v_call: TRBV6-5

cdr3_aa: ASSLWAGDGGTEAF
cdr3_length: 14
j_call: TRBJ1-1
v_call: TRBV28

cdr3_aa: ASRGTAGNTIY
cdr3_length: 11
j_call: TRBJ1-3
v_call: TRBV6-5

cdr3_aa: ASRAGAGGNSPLH
cdr3_length: 13
j_call: TRBJ1-6
v_call: TRBV28